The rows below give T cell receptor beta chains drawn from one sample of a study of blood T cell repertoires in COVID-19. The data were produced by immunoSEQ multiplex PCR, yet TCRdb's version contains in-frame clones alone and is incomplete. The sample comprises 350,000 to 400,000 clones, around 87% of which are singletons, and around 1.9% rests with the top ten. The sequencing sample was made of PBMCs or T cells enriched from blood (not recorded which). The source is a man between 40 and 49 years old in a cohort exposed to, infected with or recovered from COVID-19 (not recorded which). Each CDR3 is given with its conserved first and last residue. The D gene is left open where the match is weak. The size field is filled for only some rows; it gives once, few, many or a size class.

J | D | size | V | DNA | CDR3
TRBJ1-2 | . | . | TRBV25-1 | TGTGCCAGCAGTGAATTTCAGGGATCGGACTATGGCTACACCTTC | CASSEFQGSDYGYTF
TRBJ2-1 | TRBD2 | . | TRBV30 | TGTGCCTGGAGTGTAGGTTTCATAGCGGGGGCCTACAATGAGCAGTTCTTC | CAWSVGFIAGAYNEQFF
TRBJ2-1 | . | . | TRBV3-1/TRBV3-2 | TGTGCCAGCAGCGCTGTAGTGCGGGCCTTCTACAATGAGCAGTTCTTC | CASSAVVRAFYNEQFF
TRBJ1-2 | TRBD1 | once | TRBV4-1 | TGCGCCAGCAGCCACCCCGGACAGGGGAAGGAGGGCTACACCTTC | CASSHPGQGKEGYTF
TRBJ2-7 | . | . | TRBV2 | TGTGCCAGCTTGAGACAGTCCTACGAGCAGTACTTC | CASLRQSYEQYF
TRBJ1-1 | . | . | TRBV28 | TGTGCCAGCAGGTCCGGGACACAAGGTATGAACACTGAAGCTTTCTTT | CASRSGTQGMNTEAFF
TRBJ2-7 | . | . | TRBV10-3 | TGTGCCATCAGTCTAGGCCATGGCCCCTACGAGCAGTACTTC | CAISLGHGPYEQYF
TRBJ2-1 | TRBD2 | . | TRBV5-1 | TGCGCCAGCAGCTTGGCCGCGGGAGCGGGGAATGAGCAGTTCTTC | CASSLAAGAGNEQFF
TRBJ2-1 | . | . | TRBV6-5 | TGTGCCAGCAGTCCGAGCGGTTCCTCCTACAATGAGCAGTTCTTC | CASSPSGSSYNEQFF
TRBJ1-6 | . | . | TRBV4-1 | TGCGCCAGCAGCCAAGCCCCCCAAAATTCACCCCTCCACTTT | CASSQAPQNSPLHF
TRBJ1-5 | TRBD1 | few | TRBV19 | TGTGCCAGTAGTCTCCACGCAGGGGGGAATAGCAATCAGCCCCAGCATTTT | CASSLHAGGNSNQPQHF
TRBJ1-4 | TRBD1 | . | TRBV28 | TGTGCCAGCAGTCTACAGGGGGCTCGAGAAAAACTGTTTTTT | CASSLQGAREKLFF
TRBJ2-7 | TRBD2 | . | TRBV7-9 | TGTGCCAGCAGCTCTACTAGCGCGCGCTACGAGCAGTACTTC | CASSSTSARYEQYF
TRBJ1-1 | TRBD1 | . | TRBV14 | TGTGCCAGCAGCCAGTACAGGGGACCGAACACTGAAGCTTTCTTT | CASSQYRGPNTEAFF
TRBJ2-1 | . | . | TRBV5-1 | TGCGCCAGCAGCTTGGTTGGACTTCCTTCGAATGAGCAGTTCTTC | CASSLVGLPSNEQFF
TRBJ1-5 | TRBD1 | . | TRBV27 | TGTGCCAGCAGTTTATCCTCAGGACAGGGCGGATTTCAGCCCCAGCATTTT | CASSLSSGQGGFQPQHF
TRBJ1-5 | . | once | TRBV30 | TGTGCCTGGCGTAGCTATCATGGTCAGCCCCAGCATTTT | CAWRSYHGQPQHF
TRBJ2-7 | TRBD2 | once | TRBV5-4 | TGTGCCAGCAGCCACTCATCGGGAGGGCAATACGAGCAGTACTTC | CASSHSSGGQYEQYF
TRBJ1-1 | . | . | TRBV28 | TGTGCCAGCAGAACTAGGTGGCCAGGCGTGGGCACTGAAGCTTTCTTT | CASRTRWPGVGTEAFF
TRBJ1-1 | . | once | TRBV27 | TGTGCCAGCAGTATACCGGGAGATAACACTGAAGCTTTCTTT | CASSIPGDNTEAFF
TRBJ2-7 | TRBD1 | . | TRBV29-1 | TGCAGCGTTGTGTATGTCGGCAGGGGGCGTTACGAGCAGTACTTC | CSVVYVGRGRYEQYF
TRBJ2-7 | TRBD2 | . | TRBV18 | TGTGCCAGCTCGCCCGGGACTAGGATTAACTACGAGCAGTACTTC | CASSPGTRINYEQYF
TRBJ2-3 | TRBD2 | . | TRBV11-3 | TGTGCCAGCAGCCCCCGGACTAGCGGGGCAGATACGCAGTATTTT | CASSPRTSGADTQYF
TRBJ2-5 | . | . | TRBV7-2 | TGTGCCAGCAGTCTTCCATTAGGACAAAAAGAGACCCAGTACTTC | CASSLPLGQKETQYF
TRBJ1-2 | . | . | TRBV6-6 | TGTGCCAGCAGCATCGACAGTGGCGGCTACACCTTC | CASSIDSGGYTF
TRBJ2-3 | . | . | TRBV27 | TGTGCCAGCAGGCCCCAGGGCGCAGATACGCAGTATTTT | CASRPQGADTQYF
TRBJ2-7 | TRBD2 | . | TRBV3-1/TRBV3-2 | TGTGCCAGCAGCCGACTGACTAGCGGGAGGAGGTACGAGCAGTACTTC | CASSRLTSGRRYEQYF
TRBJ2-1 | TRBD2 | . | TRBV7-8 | TGTGCCAGCAGCTTAGGACCTCCGGGACTAGCGGAATACAATGAGCAGTTCTTC | CASSLGPPGLAEYNEQFF
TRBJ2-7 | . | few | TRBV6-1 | TGTGCCAGCAGTGAAGTAGCGGCGACCTACGAGCAGTACTTC | CASSEVAATYEQYF
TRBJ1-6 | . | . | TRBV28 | TGTGCCAGCAGGGATATTGGAGGGGTTAATTCACCCCTCCACTTT | CASRDIGGVNSPLHF
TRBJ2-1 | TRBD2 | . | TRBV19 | TGTGCCAGTAGTATAGATCGGGTAGCGGGATACAATGAGCAGTTCTTC | CASSIDRVAGYNEQFF
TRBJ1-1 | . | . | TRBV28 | TGTGCCAGCAGTCGACAGTCACAGTCGGCTTTCTTT | CASSRQSQSAFF
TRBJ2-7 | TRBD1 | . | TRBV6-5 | TGTGCCAGCAGCAGGGACAGGCTCTCCTACGAGCAGTACTTC | CASSRDRLSYEQYF
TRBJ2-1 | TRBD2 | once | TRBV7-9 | TGTGCCAGCAGGTATACTAGCGGGAGTAATTTCGGCTCCTACAATGAGCAGTTCTTC | CASRYTSGSNFGSYNEQFF
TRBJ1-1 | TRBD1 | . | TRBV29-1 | TGCAGCGCCGACAGGGGCAATACTGAAGCTTTCTTT | CSADRGNTEAFF
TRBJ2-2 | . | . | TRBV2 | TGTGCCAGCAGGGTGGACATGAACACCGGGGAGCTGTTTTTT | CASRVDMNTGELFF
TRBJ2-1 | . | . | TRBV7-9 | TGTGCCAGCAGCCGACGACTAGCCTACAATGAGCAGTTCTTC | CASSRRLAYNEQFF
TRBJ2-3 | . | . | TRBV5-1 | TGCGCCAGCAGCTTGTGGAGTTCTAGCACAGATACGCAGTATTTT | CASSLWSSSTDTQYF
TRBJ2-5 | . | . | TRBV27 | TGTGCCACCCTACCCAGCGTTCAGTACTTC | CATLPSVQYF
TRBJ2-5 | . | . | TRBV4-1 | TGCGCCAGCATGGCAGAAGAGACCCAGTACTTC | CASMAEETQYF
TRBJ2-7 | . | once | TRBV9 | TGTGCCAGCAGCGCCGTACCAGGGTCCTACGAGCAGTACTTC | CASSAVPGSYEQYF
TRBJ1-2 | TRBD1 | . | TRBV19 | TGTGCCAGTAGACCAGGGGGATCGGCTGGCTACACCTTC | CASRPGGSAGYTF